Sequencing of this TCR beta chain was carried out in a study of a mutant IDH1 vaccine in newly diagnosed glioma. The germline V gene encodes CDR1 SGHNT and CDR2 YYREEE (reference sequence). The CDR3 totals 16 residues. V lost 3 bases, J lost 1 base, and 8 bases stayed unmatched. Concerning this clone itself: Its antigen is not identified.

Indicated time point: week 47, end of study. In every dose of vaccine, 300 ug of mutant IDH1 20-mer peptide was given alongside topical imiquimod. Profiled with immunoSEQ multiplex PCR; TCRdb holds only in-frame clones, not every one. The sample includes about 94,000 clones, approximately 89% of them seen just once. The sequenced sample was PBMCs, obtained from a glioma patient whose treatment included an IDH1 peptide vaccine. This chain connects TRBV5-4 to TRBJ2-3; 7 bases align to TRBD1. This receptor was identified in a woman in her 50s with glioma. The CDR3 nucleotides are TGTGCCAGCAGCTCCCTCGGGACAGATCGCACAGATACGCAGTATTTT. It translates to CASSSLGTDRTDTQYF.